This TCR beta chain was retrieved from a study of blood T cell repertoires in COVID-19. The wider study: Some COVID-19 samples were acute and others convalescent; all came from the United States, Italy and Spain. The analysed material was cDNA or gDNA that came from T cells, B-cell-depleted T cells, or PBMCs.

Authors' analysis steps: It was from reference gene primer amplification that nucleated cell counts were estimated. The repertoire was sequenced with immunoSEQ multiplex PCR; TCRdb's copy has only in-frame clones and lacks some. V and J calls and clone size are as listed in that table; D and trimming were resolved from the DNA. The sample gives approximately 130,000 clones, 75% to 90% of which show up once; about 4.3% is in the top ten. From germline, CDR1 is MDHEN and CDR2 SYDVKM. J lost 11 bases, V lost 5 bases, and 7 bases had no gene match. This CDR3 comprises 13 residues. This chain uses TRBV28 with TRBJ1-4; TRBD1 matches 8 bases. Sequenced material: peripheral blood. The clonotype was recovered from a human donor in a cohort sampled during active COVID-19. CDR3 bases: TGTGCCAGCAGTATCGGACAGGGCGGGAAACTGTTTTTT. Translated: CASSIGQGGKLFF.